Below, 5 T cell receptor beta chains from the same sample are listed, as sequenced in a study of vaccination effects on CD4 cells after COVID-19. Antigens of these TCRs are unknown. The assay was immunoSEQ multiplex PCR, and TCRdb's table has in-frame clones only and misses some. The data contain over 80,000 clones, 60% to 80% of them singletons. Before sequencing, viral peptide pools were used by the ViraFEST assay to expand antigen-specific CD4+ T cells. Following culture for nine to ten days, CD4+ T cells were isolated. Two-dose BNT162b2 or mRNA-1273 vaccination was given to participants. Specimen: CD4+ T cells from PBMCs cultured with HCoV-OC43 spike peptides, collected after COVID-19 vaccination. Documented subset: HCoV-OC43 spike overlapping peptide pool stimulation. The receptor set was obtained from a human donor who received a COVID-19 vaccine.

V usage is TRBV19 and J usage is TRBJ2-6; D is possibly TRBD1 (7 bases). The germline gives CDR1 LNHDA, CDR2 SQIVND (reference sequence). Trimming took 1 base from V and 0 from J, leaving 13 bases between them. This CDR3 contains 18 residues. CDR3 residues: CASSIGVRGVSGANVLTF. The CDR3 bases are TGTGCCAGTAGTATAGGGGTCAGGGGGGTCTCTGGGGCCAACGTCCTGACTTTC. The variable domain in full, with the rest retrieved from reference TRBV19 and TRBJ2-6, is DGGITQSPKYLFRKEGQNVTLSCEQNLNHDAMYWYRQDPGQGLRLIYYSQIVNDFQKGDIAEGYSVSREKKESFPLTVTSAQKNPTAFYLCASSIGVRGVSGANVLTFGAGSRLTVL.

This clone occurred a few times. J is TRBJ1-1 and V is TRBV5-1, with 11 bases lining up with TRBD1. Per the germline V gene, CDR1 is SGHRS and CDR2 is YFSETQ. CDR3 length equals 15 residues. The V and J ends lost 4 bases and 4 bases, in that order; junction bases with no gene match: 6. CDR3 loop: CASSEIGTGGTEAFF. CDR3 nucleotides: TGCGCCAGCAGCGAGATTGGGACAGGGGGCACTGAAGCTTTCTTT.

This chain's CDR3 is CASREGGGRNTGELFF. The CDR3 nucleotides read TGCGCCAGCAGGGAAGGGGGTGGCCGGAACACCGGGGAGCTGTTTTTT. The rearrangement uses TRBV5-1 and TRBJ2-2; perhaps TRBD1 as D (6 bases). CDR3 length equals 16 residues. Germline V gene data show CDR1 as SGHRS and CDR2 as YFSETQ. Trimming took 5 bases from V and 1 from J, leaving 15 bases between them.

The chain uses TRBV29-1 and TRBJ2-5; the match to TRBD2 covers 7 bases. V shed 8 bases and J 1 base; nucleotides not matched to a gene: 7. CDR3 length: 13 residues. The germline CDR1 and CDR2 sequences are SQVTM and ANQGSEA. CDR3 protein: CSKRAGTQETQYF. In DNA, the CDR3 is TGCAGCAAAAGAGCGGGGACCCAAGAGACCCAGTACTTC.

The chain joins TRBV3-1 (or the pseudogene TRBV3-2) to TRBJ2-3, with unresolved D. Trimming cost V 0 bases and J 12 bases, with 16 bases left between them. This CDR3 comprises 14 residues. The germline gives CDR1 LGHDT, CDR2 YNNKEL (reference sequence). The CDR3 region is CASSQDLSQLSQYF. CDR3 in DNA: TGTGCCAGCAGCCAAGATCTGTCCCAGCTGTCACAGTATTTT.